This T cell receptor (beta chain) was sequenced for a study of control samples from healthy donors and cancer patients. CDR1 and CDR2 from the germline V gene are LNHDA and SQIVND (reference sequence). Trimming removed 10 bases from V and 2 bases from J; junction bases left unmatched: 11. The CDR3 runs to 15 residues. Method: immunoSEQ multiplex PCR; TCRdb's copy keeps in-frame clones and lacks some. The repertoire holds 65,000 to 95,000 clones, with around 87% as singletons. J is TRBJ1-5 and V is TRBV19; TRBD1 matches 7 bases. What was sequenced was blood. The sequence was collected from a man in his fifties in good health. The CDR3 region is CATSQGRWGNQPQHF. The CDR3 DNA reads TGTGCCACCTCACAGGGGAGATGGGGCAATCAGCCCCAGCATTTT.